The 5 T cell receptor beta chains listed next were all sequenced from one sample in a study of T-cell reconstitution after alpha-beta-depleted transplantation in children. TCRbeta library preparation incorporated unique molecular identifiers. MiXCR, run by TCRdb on the PCR reads, gives a single entry per CDR3 protein. The table lists approximately 91,000 distinct CDR3 sequences, 7.5% to 9.5% of them singletons, with approximately 7% in the top ten. Specimen: PBMCs from the stem cell graft donor, collected from the stem cell graft. Receptors originate from a human donor who donated a stem cell graft to a child with congenital amegakaryocytic thrombocytopenia.

V and J are TRBV28 and TRBJ2-3; tentatively, D is TRBD2 (5 bases). The CDR3 contains 15 residues. V gave up 9 bases and J gave up 2 bases, with 18 bases separating them. Looked up from germline, CDR1 is MDHEN and CDR2 is SYDVKM. CDR3 residues: CASTNMKGATDTQYF. The CDR3 DNA reads as TGTGCCAGTACTAATATGAAGGGAGCCACAGATACGCAGTATTTT. The full variable domain, rest sourced from reference TRBV28 and TRBJ2-3, is DVKVTQSSRYLVKRTGEKVFLECVQDMDHENMFWYRQDPGLGLRLIYFSYDVKMKEKGDIPEGYSVSREKKERFSLILESASTNQTSMYLCASTNMKGATDTQYFGPGTRLTVL.

This clonotype was seen repeatedly, ten times or more. This chain joins TRBV28 and TRBJ1-4; D gene ambiguous. The CDR3 sequence is 13 residues long. Germline V gives CDR1 MDHEN, CDR2 SYDVKM. V was shortened by 2 bases and J by 15 bases, with 16 bases between the two germline ends. For the CDR3, the DNA is TGTGCCAGCAGTTTAACGTTTCAGAGTTCGATGTTTTTT. Translating it yields CASSLTFQSSMFF.

This clonotype was seen ten or more times. The V and J genes are TRBV27 and TRBJ2-7; the match to TRBD2 covers 10 bases. The germline CDR1 and CDR2 sequences are MNHEY and SMNVEV (reference sequence). The length of the CDR3 is 14 residues. V was clipped by 6 bases and J by 4 bases; unmatched bases: 6. The CDR3 coding sequence is TGTGCCAGCAGGATAGCGGGGGGACCTTACGAGCAGTACTTC. Protein sequence: CASRIAGGPYEQYF.

This clonotype was picked up many times. The chain has TRBV11-2 and TRBJ2-2; 13 nucleotides align to TRBD2. The CDR3 spans 18 residues. The V and J ends lost 3 bases and 1 base, in that order; junction bases with no gene match: 5. In germline, CDR1 is SGHAT, CDR2 FQNNGV. The CDR3 here is CASSLGGLAGWNTGELFF. Written as DNA, the CDR3 is TGTGCCAGCAGCTTGGGGGGACTAGCGGGGTGGAACACCGGGGAGCTGTTTTTT. Variable domain in full (rest from reference TRBV11-2 and TRBJ2-2): EAGVAQSPRYKIIEKRQSVAFWCNPISGHATLYWYQQILGQGPKLLIQFQNNGVVDDSQLPKDRFSAERLKGVDSTLKIQPAKLEDSAVYLCASSLGGLAGWNTGELFFGEGSRLTVL.

This clonotype was seen repeatedly, ten times or more. The chain is built from TRBV5-1 and TRBJ2-2; the match to TRBD2 covers 8 bases. Trimming removed 3 bases from V and 4 bases from J; junction bases left unmatched: 5. Germline-derived CDR1 and CDR2 are SGHRS and YFSETQ. This CDR3 is 15 amino acids long. CDR3 region: CASSSGGPLTGELFF. CDR3 coding DNA: TGCGCCAGCAGCTCGGGAGGGCCGCTCACCGGGGAGCTGTTTTTT.